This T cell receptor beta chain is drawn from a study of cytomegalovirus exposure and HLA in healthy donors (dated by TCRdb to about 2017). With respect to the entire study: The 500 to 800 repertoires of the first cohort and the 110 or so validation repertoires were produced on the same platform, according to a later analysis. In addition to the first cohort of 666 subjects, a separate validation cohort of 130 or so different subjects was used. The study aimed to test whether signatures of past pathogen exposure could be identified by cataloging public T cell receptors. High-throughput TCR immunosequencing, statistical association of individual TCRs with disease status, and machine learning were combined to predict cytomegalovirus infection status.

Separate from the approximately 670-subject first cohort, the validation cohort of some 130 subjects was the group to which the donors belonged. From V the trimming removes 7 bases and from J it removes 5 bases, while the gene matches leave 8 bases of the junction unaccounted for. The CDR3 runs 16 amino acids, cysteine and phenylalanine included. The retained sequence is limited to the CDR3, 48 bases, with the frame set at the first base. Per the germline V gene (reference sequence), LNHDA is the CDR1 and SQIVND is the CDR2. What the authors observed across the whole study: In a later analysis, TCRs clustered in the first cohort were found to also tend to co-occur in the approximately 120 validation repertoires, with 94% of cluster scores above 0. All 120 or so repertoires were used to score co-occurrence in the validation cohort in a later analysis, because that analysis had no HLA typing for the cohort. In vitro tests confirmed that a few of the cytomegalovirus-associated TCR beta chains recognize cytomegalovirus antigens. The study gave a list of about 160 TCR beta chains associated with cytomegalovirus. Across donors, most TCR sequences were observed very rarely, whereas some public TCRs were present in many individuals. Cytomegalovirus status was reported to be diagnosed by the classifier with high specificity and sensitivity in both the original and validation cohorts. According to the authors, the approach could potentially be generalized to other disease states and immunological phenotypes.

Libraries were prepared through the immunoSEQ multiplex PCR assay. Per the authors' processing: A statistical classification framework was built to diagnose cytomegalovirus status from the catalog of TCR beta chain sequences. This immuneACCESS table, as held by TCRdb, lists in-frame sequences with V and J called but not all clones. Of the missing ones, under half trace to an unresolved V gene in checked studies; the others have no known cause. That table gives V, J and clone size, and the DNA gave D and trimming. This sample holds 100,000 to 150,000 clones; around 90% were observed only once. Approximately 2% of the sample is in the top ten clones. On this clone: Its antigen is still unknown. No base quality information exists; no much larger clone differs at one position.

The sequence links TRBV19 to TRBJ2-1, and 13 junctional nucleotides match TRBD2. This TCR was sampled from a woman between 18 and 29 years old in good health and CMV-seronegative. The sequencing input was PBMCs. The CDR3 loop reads CASTMNGLAGDNEQFF. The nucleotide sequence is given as TGTGCCAGTACCATGAATGGACTAGCGGGAGACAATGAGCAGTTCTTC.